The entry that follows covers one TCR beta chain sequence. This sample was included in a study of T cell responses to AZD1222 COVID-19 vaccine. TCRdb's table, derived via immunoSEQ multiplex PCR, lists solely in-frame clones and lacks some. The sample records some 190,000 clones, around 88% being singletons. The CDR3 covers 15 residues. The germline V gene encodes CDR1 SGHAT and CDR2 FQDESV (reference sequence). V was clipped by 0 bases and J by 0 bases, with 8 bases between them. The genes are TRBV11-1 and TRBJ1-1, with D unclear. The sequence was obtained from an adult in good health. The sequencing here drew on peripheral blood, taken on day 0 of AZD1222 vaccination. The CDR3 sequence: CASSLAMGMNTEAFF. CDR3 DNA sequence: TGTGCCAGCAGCTTAGCTATGGGTATGAACACTGAAGCTTTCTTT. The whole variable domain, remainder taken from reference TRBV11-1 and TRBJ1-1, is EAEVAQSPRYKITEKSQAVAFWCDPISGHATLYWYRQILGQGPELLVQFQDESVVDDSQLPKDRFSAERLKGVDSTLKIQPAELGDSAMYLCASSLAMGMNTEAFFGQGTRLTVV.